The next 30 T cell receptor beta chains were all read from a single sample in a study of CD8+ T cells in alopecia areata. TCR sequencing used cDNA made by reverse transcription of extracted RNA. The table came from immunoSEQ multiplex PCR; TCRdb's copy has only in-frame clones and leaves some out. Counted here are 150,000 or so clones, roughly 44% occurring once; the ten biggest clones make up approximately 7%. The sequenced sample consisted of CD4+ T cells sorted from blood. The source is a human donor with alopecia areata.

J is TRBJ2-6 and V is TRBV2, with D uncertain. The CDR3 covers 12 residues. Germline V gives CDR1 SNHLY, CDR2 FYNNEI. Trimming pared 6 bases from V and 0 bases from J, leaving 0 bases between. CDR3 bases: TGTGCCAGCAGCTCTGGGGCCAACGTCCTGACTTTC. As protein: CASSSGANVLTF.

Comment on this clone: Other DNA sequences in this sample translate to the same CDR3. The chain combines TRBV20-1 with TRBJ1-1; D ambiguous. Trimming shortened V by 3 bases and J by 2 bases, and 1 base separated the two germline ends. From germline, CDR1 is DFQATT and CDR2 SNEGSKA (reference sequence). CDR3 length equals 10 residues. CDR3 sequence reads: CSASNTEAFF. The CDR3 DNA reads TGCAGTGCTAGTAACACTGAAGCTTTCTTT.

This chain links TRBV30 with TRBJ2-6; 12 bases map to TRBD1. Per germline, CDR1 GTSNPN and CDR2 SVGIG (reference sequence). The CDR3 sequence is 17 residues long. With V trimmed by 2 bases and J by 2 bases, 4 bases remained unmatched. The CDR3 nucleotides read TGTGCCTGGAGTACTGGGACAGGGGGCGCTGGGGCCAACGTCCTGACTTTC. It codes for CAWSTGTGGAGANVLTF.

The genes are TRBV28 and TRBJ2-5, with TRBD2 as a possible D gene (5 bases). This CDR3 has 13 amino acids. Trimming removed 7 bases at V and 0 bases at J, with 9 bases between. In germline, CDR1 is MDHEN, CDR2 SYDVKM. The DNA of the CDR3 is TGTGCCAGCACCGTAGCGTACCAAGAGACCCAGTACTTC. Translating gives CASTVAYQETQYF.

The chain recombines TRBV25-1 with TRBJ2-1; either TRBD1 or TRBD2 may fit D (6 bases each). CDR1 is MGHDK and CDR2 is SYGVNS in the germline V gene. Deletions cut 2 bases from V and 9 bases from J, with 17 bases between. CDR3 length: 15 residues. CDR3 loop: CASSERGVGVVEQFF. CDR3 in DNA: TGTGCCAGCAGTGAAAGGGGGGTAGGGGTTGTTGAGCAGTTCTTC.

This clone has more than one count but fewer than ten. This chain uses TRBV29-1 with TRBJ2-7; TRBD2 matches at 9 bases. V lost 5 bases and J lost 2; bases outside the gene matches: 7. Germline CDR1 reads SQVTM; CDR2 reads ANQGSEA. The CDR3 spans 14 residues. CDR3 nucleotides: TGCAGCGTTTTTGCAGCGGGAGGACCCTACGAGCAGTACTTC. This sequence encodes CSVFAAGGPYEQYF.

The V call is TRBV5-1, the J call TRBJ2-3; D call uncertain. CDR1 and CDR2 (germline): SGHRS, YFSETQ. V gave up 4 bases and J gave up 5 bases, with 11 bases separating them. This CDR3 spans 13 amino acids. CDR3 nucleotides: TGCGCCAGCAGCCGAATGACTGAAGATACGCAGTATTTT. Translating it yields CASSRMTEDTQYF.

This clone was recorded once. The chain joins TRBV28 to TRBJ2-3; D remains ambiguous. Germline CDR1 reads MDHEN; CDR2 reads SYDVKM. V lost 6 bases and J lost 3, with 4 bases in between. The CDR3 length is 11 residues. CDR3: CASRRTDTQYF. The CDR3 coding sequence is TGTGCCAGCAGGCGAACAGATACGCAGTATTTT.

This rearrangement joins TRBV7-6 to TRBJ2-7; D gene uncertain. In germline, CDR1 is SGHVS, CDR2 FNYEAQ. The V gene lost 5 bases and the J gene lost 0 bases, with 11 bases spanning the gap. CDR3 size: 14 residues. CDR3 coding DNA: TGTGCCAGCAGCCTGAACTCCGCCTCCTACGAGCAGTACTTC. Encoded protein: CASSLNSASYEQYF.

The gene calls are TRBV5-1 and TRBJ2-5; 8 positions match TRBD1. J lost 3 bases, V lost 4 bases, and 8 bases had no gene match. Germline V CDR1 and CDR2: SGHRS, YFSETQ. CDR3 length equals 15 residues. In nucleotides, the CDR3 is TGCGCCAGCAGCCAATCCGGGACAGGAGAAGAGACCCAGTACTTC. This gives the protein CASSQSGTGEETQYF.

The chain uses TRBV6-5 and TRBJ1-2; D unresolved. CDR1 and CDR2 (germline): MNHEY, SVGAGI. The CDR3 sequence is 14 residues long. V lost 8 bases and J 0 bases, leaving 13 bases between the germline ends. DNA for the CDR3: TGTGCCAGCCGGAGGTCGGCGCCTAACTATGGCTACACCTTC. Translated: CASRRSAPNYGYTF.

This clone has only a few counts. At the DNA level, this CDR3 is encoded by other sequences in the same sample as well. The chain recombines TRBV5-1 with TRBJ1-1; possible D gene TRBD1, 6 bases. Germline CDR1 is SGHRS and CDR2 is YFSETQ. The CDR3 extends over 14 amino acids. With 0 bases removed from V and 4 bases from J, the gap between germline ends came to 10 bases. CDR3 nucleotides: TGCGCCAGCAGCTTGGGGGGGCTGGGCACTGAAGCTTTCTTT. Translation gives CASSLGGLGTEAFF. The full variable domain, rest sourced from reference TRBV5-1 and TRBJ1-1, is KAGVTQTPRYLIKTRGQQVTLSCSPISGHRSVSWYQQTPGQGLQFLFEYFSETQRNKGNFPGRFSGRQFSNSRSEMNVSTLELGDSALYLCASSLGGLGTEAFFGQGTRLTVV.

The chain is built from TRBV30 and TRBJ2-7, with D perhaps assigned TRBD1 or TRBD2 (5 bases each). V lost 5 bases, J lost 2 bases, and 10 bases lay in between. This CDR3 contains 12 residues. Per the germline V gene, CDR1 is GTSNPN and CDR2 is SVGIG (reference sequence). CDR3 DNA: TGTGCCTGGGGGAGAGGGGCCTACGAGCAGTACTTC. Protein sequence: CAWGRGAYEQYF.

As for this clone: One junction end does not reproduce the germline sequence, and a read error may be involved. The chain links TRBV25-1 to TRBJ1-2, with D uncertain. The CDR3 extends over 10 amino acids. Germline V gene sequence: CDR1 MGHDK, CDR2 SYGVNS. The CDR3 protein is CASSEPTVPF. The CDR3 coding sequence is TGTGCCAGCAGTGAACCCACGGTGCCCTTC.

This clone was recorded only once. The chain links TRBV7-3 to TRBJ2-3, with 7 positions matching TRBD2. V was pared by 2 bases and J by 3 bases, with 8 bases of the junction left unmatched. Germline CDR1 is SGHTA and CDR2 is FQGTGA. The CDR3 runs 16 residues. CDR3 residues: CASSLVGASGTDTQYF. Here the CDR3 DNA reads TGTGCCAGCAGCTTAGTAGGGGCTAGCGGTACAGATACGCAGTATTTT.

The J gene is TRBJ1-1, the V gene TRBV29-1; D ambiguous. Trimming left V 2 bases short and J 4 bases short, with 8 bases between. Germline V lookup: CDR1 SQVTM, CDR2 ANQGSEA. CDR3 length: 12 amino acids. The CDR3 DNA follows: TGCAGCGTTGAAAGGTCCCGCACTGAAGCTTTCTTT. Translation: CSVERSRTEAFF.

The J gene is TRBJ2-3, the V gene TRBV9; D tentatively reads TRBD1 or TRBD2 (5 bases each). The germline CDR1 and CDR2 sequences are SGDLS and YYNGEE. V was shortened by 0 bases and J by 0 bases, with 8 bases between the two germline ends. The CDR3 sequence is 15 residues long. CDR3 amino acids: CASSVGGKSTDTQYF. The CDR3 DNA sequence: TGTGCCAGCAGCGTAGGGGGGAAGAGCACAGATACGCAGTATTTT.

The chain has TRBV7-6 and TRBJ2-5, with D maybe TRBD1 (5 bases). The V gene's germline CDR1 is SGHVS and CDR2 FNYEAQ. The CDR3 contains 15 residues. V was cut by 1 base and J by 1 base, with 10 bases left in between. CDR3 bases: TGTGCCAGCAGCTTAGAAAGGGGTCTCCAAGAGACCCAGTACTTC. Its protein product is CASSLERGLQETQYF.

V and J are TRBV18 and TRBJ2-5; D is ambiguous. CDR3 length equals 13 residues. Trimming cost V 0 bases and J 5 bases, with 7 bases left between them. CDR1 is KGHSH and CDR2 is LQKENI in the germline V gene. The CDR3 bases are TGTGCCAGCTCACCACCCCTGTGGGAGACCCAGTACTTC. Translating it yields CASSPPLWETQYF.

This clone was seen a few times. V gene TRBV28 combines with J gene TRBJ2-7; 11 bases map to TRBD2. CDR3 size: 15 residues. CDR1 is MDHEN, CDR2 SYDVKM, per germline. V gave up 7 bases and J gave up 1 base; unmatched junction bases: 6. The CDR3 here is CASTSSGRLSYEQYF. CDR3 coding DNA: TGTGCCAGCACTTCTAGCGGGAGGCTGTCCTACGAGCAGTACTTC.

This clone was detected only once. The V gene is TRBV6-5, the J gene TRBJ1-1; D ambiguous. The CDR3 is made up of 13 amino acids. V was pared by 6 bases and J by 3 bases, with 11 bases between. Germline CDR1 and CDR2: MNHEY and SVGAGI. CDR3 DNA sequence: TGTGCCAGCAGATACAGCTCGTACACTGAAGCTTTCTTT. Amino acid sequence: CASRYSSYTEAFF.

J is TRBJ2-1 and V is TRBV5-1; TRBD2 matches at 10 bases. Trimming removed 0 bases from V and 8 bases from J; junction bases left unmatched: 5. The germline gives CDR1 SGHRS, CDR2 YFSETQ. The CDR3 spans 15 residues. The CDR3 loop is CASSLGLAGLDEQFF. For the CDR3, the DNA is TGCGCCAGCAGCTTGGGACTAGCGGGCTTAGATGAGCAGTTCTTC. The full variable domain, completed using reference TRBV5-1 and TRBJ2-1, is KAGVTQTPRYLIKTRGQQVTLSCSPISGHRSVSWYQQTPGQGLQFLFEYFSETQRNKGNFPGRFSGRQFSNSRSEMNVSTLELGDSALYLCASSLGLAGLDEQFFGPGTRLTVL.

CDR3 sequence reads: CASTGTASSGANVLTF. The CDR3 DNA reads as TGCGCCAGCACGGGGACAGCTAGCTCTGGGGCCAACGTCCTGACTTTC. The chain is built from TRBV5-1 and TRBJ2-6; 7 nucleotides match TRBD1. The CDR3 extends over 16 amino acids. Germline CDR1 and CDR2: SGHRS and YFSETQ. V trimming: 6 bases; J trimming: 0 bases; junction bases outside the gene matches: 6.

The chain has TRBV7-3 and TRBJ2-2; D may be TRBD1 or TRBD2 (5 bases each). The germline CDR1 and CDR2 sequences are SGHTA and FQGTGA. This CDR3 contains 13 residues. The V gene lost 5 bases and the J gene lost 6 bases, with 10 bases spanning the gap. The CDR3 DNA sequence: TGTGCCAGCAGCCCGCCGGGACCCGGGGAGCTGTTTTTT. Translation gives CASSPPGPGELFF.

This clone came up a few times. The J gene is TRBJ2-6, the V gene TRBV19; D is perhaps TRBD1 (6 bases). The CDR3 extends over 16 amino acids. Germline values: CDR1 LNHDA, CDR2 SQIVND (reference sequence). The V end lost 2 bases, the J end lost 2 bases, and 10 bases lay between the germline ends. CDR3 DNA sequence: TGTGCCAGTAGTATAATCCCAGGGGCTGGGGCCAACGTCCTGACTTTC. It specifies CASSIIPGAGANVLTF.

The chain is built from TRBV28 and TRBJ1-5; D unclear. Trimming took 1 base from V and 7 from J, leaving 8 bases between them. The CDR3 totals 13 residues. Germline CDR1 and CDR2: MDHEN and SYDVKM. CDR3 sequence: CASSLLGSQPQHF. In nucleotides, the CDR3 is TGTGCCAGCAGTTTATTGGGGTCCCAGCCCCAGCATTTT. Variable domain in full (rest from reference TRBV28 and TRBJ1-5): DVKVTQSSRYLVKRTGEKVFLECVQDMDHENMFWYRQDPGLGLRLIYFSYDVKMKEKGDIPEGYSVSREKKERFSLILESASTNQTSMYLCASSLLGSQPQHFGDGTRLSIL.

The chain is built from TRBV11-2 and TRBJ2-7, with D perhaps TRBD2 (5 bases). Trimming removed 5 bases from V and 6 bases from J, with 11 bases in between. Germline CDR1 and CDR2: SGHAT and FQNNGV. The CDR3 spans 12 residues. The CDR3 coding sequence is TGTGCCAGCAGCACCGGACTGGGCGAGCAGTACTTC. Its protein is CASSTGLGEQYF.

The chain links TRBV29-1 to TRBJ1-5; possibly TRBD1 for D (6 bases). The germline gives CDR1 SQVTM, CDR2 ANQGSEA. V was clipped by 6 bases and J by 0 bases, with 9 bases between them. The CDR3 is made up of 13 amino acids. In nucleotides, the CDR3 is TGCAGCGTGGACAGAAATAGCAATCAGCCCCAGCATTTT. Amino acid sequence: CSVDRNSNQPQHF.

The gene calls are TRBV7-3 and TRBJ1-5, with a tentative D call TRBD1 (6 bases). CDR1 and CDR2 (germline): SGHTA, FQGTGA. The germline V and J ends were trimmed by 0 bases and 7 bases, with 7 bases remaining between them. This CDR3 region has 13 residues. CDR3 sequence (DNA): TGTGCCAGCAGCTTAACACAGGGCCAGCCCCAGCATTTT. Its protein product is CASSLTQGQPQHF. The variable domain in full, with the rest retrieved from reference TRBV7-3 and TRBJ1-5, is GAGVSQTPSNKVTEKGKYVELRCDPISGHTALYWYRQSLGQGPEFLIYFQGTGAADDSGLPNDRFFAVRPEGSVSTLKIQRTERGDSAVYLCASSLTQGQPQHFGDGTRLSIL.

This clone was observed a few times. The V call is TRBV29-1, the J call TRBJ2-1; a possible D gene is TRBD1 (5 bases). This CDR3 region has 13 residues. Per the germline V gene, CDR1 is SQVTM and CDR2 is ANQGSEA. V shed 4 bases and J shed 6 bases, with 13 bases lying between them. The CDR3 reads CSVVGRAGNEQFF. The CDR3 coding sequence is TGCAGCGTTGTGGGCAGGGCCGGCAATGAGCAGTTCTTC.